This is a list of T cell receptor beta chains from one sample in a study of control samples from healthy donors and cancer patients. Using immunoSEQ multiplex PCR, the repertoire was profiled, and TCRdb retains in-frame clones only, with some absent. The sample shows 100,000 to 150,000 clones, about nine tenths of them seen only once. The sequenced sample consisted of blood. The receptors originated from a young man in good health. Both conserved end residues are part of each CDR3. A D gene is named only where the DNA matches it firmly. For some rows the clone size is stated as once, few or many, or as a class when expanded; others skip it.

CDR3 length	J gene	D gene	V gene	clone size	CDR3 protein	CDR3 DNA
17	TRBJ1-3	TRBD1	TRBV7-2	.	CASSLVGRGLSGNTIYF	TGTGCCAGCAGCTTAGTGGGCAGGGGGTTATCTGGAAACACCATATATTTT
15	TRBJ2-5	TRBD2	TRBV9	.	CASSRTSGGAETQYF	TGTGCCAGCAGCCGGACTAGCGGGGGGGCGGAGACCCAGTACTTC
16	TRBJ2-5	TRBD2	TRBV2	.	CASSEGRLAGGKTQYF	TGTGCCAGCAGTGAGGGGCGGCTAGCGGGGGGGAAGACCCAGTACTTC
14	TRBJ1-6	TRBD1	TRBV11-2	.	CASSLGQGDSPLHF	TGTGCCAGCAGCTTGGGACAGGGCGATTCACCCCTCCACTTT
15	TRBJ2-1	TRBD2	TRBV2	few	CASSDASGTYNEQFF	TGTGCCAGCAGTGACGCTAGCGGGACCTACAATGAGCAGTTCTTC
12	TRBJ2-3	.	TRBV11-3	once	CASSLDRGTQYF	TGTGCCAGCAGCTTAGATAGAGGTACGCAGTATTTT
17	TRBJ1-1	.	TRBV24-1	.	CATSDPHDSFMNTEAFF	TGTGCCACCAGTGATCCGCACGACAGTTTTATGAACACTGAAGCTTTCTTT
17	TRBJ1-6	.	TRBV5-6	.	CASSLGTKSSYNSPLHF	TGTGCCAGCAGCTTGGGTACAAAAAGCTCCTATAATTCACCCCTCCACTTT
12	TRBJ1-6	.	TRBV28	.	CASTLKNSPLHF	TGTGCCAGCACCCTAAAAAACTCACCCCTCCACTTT
18	TRBJ1-6	.	TRBV6-6	.	CASSPEGEGFPYNSPLHF	TGTGCCAGCAGTCCCGAGGGTGAGGGATTCCCCTATAATTCACCCCTCCACTTT
14	TRBJ1-2	.	TRBV3-1/TRBV3-2	.	CASSVSQTSYGYTF	TGTGCCAGCAGCGTGAGTCAGACTAGCTATGGCTACACCTTC
17	TRBJ1-5	.	TRBV4-3	.	CASSQDRTEYSNQPQHF	TGCGCCAGCAGCCAAGATCGGACAGAGTATAGCAATCAGCCCCAGCATTTT
14	TRBJ2-5	.	TRBV5-5	.	CASRDGGAQETQYF	TGTGCCAGCCGGGATGGGGGGGCACAAGAGACCCAGTACTTC
16	TRBJ2-1	TRBD1	TRBV5-1	once	CASSEPRDSLYNEQFF	TGCGCCAGCAGCGAACCCCGGGACAGCTTATACAATGAGCAGTTCTTC
12	TRBJ1-2	.	TRBV14	few	CASSQGLYGYTF	TGTGCCAGCAGCCAAGGACTCTATGGCTACACCTTC
14	TRBJ2-3	.	TRBV10-1	.	CASSEEPNVDTQYF	TGCGCCAGCAGTGAGGAACCAAATGTAGATACGCAGTATTTT
15	TRBJ2-5	TRBD2	TRBV7-3	.	CASSPLAGEAETQYF	TGTGCCAGCAGCCCTCTAGCGGGGGAGGCAGAGACCCAGTACTTC
14	TRBJ1-3	.	TRBV9	.	CASSGTSTADTIYF	TGTGCCAGCAGCGGAACCTCGACAGCGGACACCATATATTTT
13	TRBJ1-1	TRBD1	TRBV7-8	.	CASSLFGDSQAFF	TGTGCCAGCAGCCTCTTTGGGGACAGTCAAGCTTTCTTT
16	TRBJ1-6	.	TRBV2	.	CASSDVQPFYNSPLHF	TGTGCCAGCAGTGACGTACAGCCCTTCTATAATTCACCCCTCCACTTT
15	TRBJ1-1	TRBD1	TRBV18	.	CASSPRDRMNTEAFF	TGTGCCAGCTCACCCAGGGACAGAATGAACACTGAAGCTTTCTTT
14	TRBJ2-4	.	TRBV19	.	CASKGTGTKNIQYF	TGTGCCAGTAAGGGAACCGGGACTAAAAACATTCAGTACTTC